Below, 11 T cell receptor beta chains from the same sample are listed, as sequenced in a study of cytomegalovirus exposure and HLA in healthy donors. The PCR had 60 Vbeta and 13 Jbeta primers. Some clones are missing from TCRdb's copy, which holds only in-frame ones; the method was immunoSEQ multiplex PCR. The sample has approximately 100,000 clones; more than 60% are singletons. Material: PBMCs. These receptors all come from a female donor in good health and CMV-seronegative.

The rearrangement joins TRBV15 to TRBJ2-5; D is uncertain. The CDR3 consists of 13 residues. Trimming left V 0 bases short and J 7 bases short, with 9 bases between. CDR1 and CDR2 (germline): LNHNV, YYDKDF (reference sequence). The CDR3 DNA is TGTGCCACCAGCAGAGATGATATCGGGACCCAGTACTTC. Its translation is CATSRDDIGTQYF.

The chain links TRBV5-6 to TRBJ1-2; TRBD1 is a possible D gene (6 bases). V dropped 0 bases and J dropped 8 bases, with 17 bases sitting between them. The CDR3 is 15 amino acids. Germline-derived CDR1 and CDR2 are SGHDT and YYEEEE. CDR3 nucleotides: TGTGCCAGCAGCTTGGGACAGGTGATCTATGCGGGCTACACCTTC. Encoded protein: CASSLGQVIYAGYTF.

This clone was counted only a few times. This chain uses TRBV29-1 with TRBJ1-1, with unresolved D. CDR1 is SQVTM, CDR2 ANQGSEA, per germline. Between the trimmed V and J ends, which lost 2 bases and 1 base, there was a span of 8 bases. The CDR3 spans 13 residues. The CDR3 DNA is TGCAGCGTTGAAATTACAGCGAACACTGAAGCTTTCTTT. Its translation: CSVEITANTEAFF.

The chain carries TRBV9 and TRBJ2-1; 14 nucleotides line up with TRBD2. Germline V gives CDR1 SGDLS, CDR2 YYNGEE. V lost 4 bases to trimming and J lost 9 bases; unmatched junction nucleotides: 6. This CDR3 comprises 15 residues. The CDR3 region has the DNA TGTGCCAGCAGCAAACTTGGGACTAGCGGGGGTGAGCAGTTCTTC. This encodes CASSKLGTSGGEQFF.

Turning to this clone: Other DNA sequences in the sample encode the same CDR3. J is TRBJ2-2 and V is TRBV9; D not resolved. Germline CDR1 is SGDLS and CDR2 is YYNGEE. V dropped 0 bases and J dropped 2 bases, with 8 bases sitting between them. This CDR3 comprises 15 residues. As DNA, the CDR3 is TGTGCCAGCAGCGTAGAACTGACAAACACCGGGGAGCTGTTTTTT. This codes for CASSVELTNTGELFF.

In the case of this clone: This CDR3 is also generated by other DNA sequences in the sample. The V and J genes are TRBV7-8 and TRBJ1-6; TRBD1 matches at 7 bases. The V and J ends lost 5 bases and 4 bases, in that order; junction bases with no gene match: 8. The CDR3 contains 16 residues. Germline V gene sequence: CDR1 SGHVS, CDR2 FQNEAQ. Written as DNA, the CDR3 is TGTGCCAGCAGCCAGAACAGGGGAATGTATAATTCACCCCTCCACTTT. Its translation is CASSQNRGMYNSPLHF.

The V call is TRBV5-1, the J call TRBJ1-6; 7 positions agree with TRBD1. The CDR3 is made up of 15 amino acids. Trimming cost V 4 bases and J 7 bases; bases outside gene matches: 8. Germline V gene lookup returns CDR1 SGHRS and CDR2 YFSETQ. CDR3 amino acids: CASSPRQGENSPLHF. The DNA for the CDR3 is TGCGCCAGCAGCCCCCGACAGGGTGAAAATTCACCCCTCCACTTT.

The V and J genes are TRBV30 and TRBJ1-2, with 8 positions matching TRBD1. Germline V gene sequence: CDR1 GTSNPN, CDR2 SVGIG (reference sequence). The CDR3 sequence is 16 residues long. V shed 3 bases, J shed 4 bases, and the junction held 13 bases outside the gene matches. CDR3 sequence: CAWSVRTSGQVYGYTF. The CDR3 DNA sequence: TGTGCCTGGAGCGTCAGGACCTCGGGACAGGTCTATGGCTACACCTTC.

This clone has a handful of counts. This sequence joins TRBV18 and TRBJ1-1; 10 bases align to TRBD1. Unmatched junction bases numbered 0, after V lost 4 bases and J lost 1 base. The CDR3 extends over 14 amino acids. Germline values: CDR1 KGHSH, CDR2 LQKENI. The CDR3 loop reads CASSRDRGNTEAFF. DNA of the CDR3: TGTGCCAGCTCACGGGACAGGGGGAACACTGAAGCTTTCTTT.

The V call is TRBV9, the J call TRBJ2-3; D perhaps matches TRBD2 (7 bases). Germline loops: CDR1 SGDLS, CDR2 YYNGEE. V was shortened by 1 base and J by 1 base, with 13 bases between the two germline ends. The CDR3 runs to 16 residues. CDR3 in amino acids: CASSVRWGGGTDTQYF. The CDR3 nucleotides are TGTGCCAGCAGCGTACGGTGGGGGGGCGGCACAGATACGCAGTATTTT.

The chain joins TRBV18 to TRBJ1-2, with TRBD1 as a possible D gene (6 bases). Trimming removed 1 base at V and 4 bases at J, with 7 bases between. Germline V gene data show CDR1 as KGHSH and CDR2 as LQKENI. The CDR3 is 13 amino acids. CDR3 sequence reads: CASSPQGGYGYTF. CDR3 bases: TGTGCCAGCTCACCACAAGGGGGCTATGGCTACACCTTC.